This TCR beta chain comes out of a study of human T cells and chemical hapten exposure. The wider study: Skin on the upper inner arm, 2 cm by 2 cm in size, was sensitized with 2% DPC.

The time point was: pre-sensitization, week 0. Described treatment: therapeutic diphenylcyclopropenone sensitization with weekly scalp DPC. This clonotype was detected only a few times. Its antigen remains unknown. Germline lookup yields CDR1 SNHLY and CDR2 FYNNEI. The CDR3 loop spans 10 amino acids. The V end lost 8 bases, the J end lost 1 base, and 2 bases lay between the germline ends. Study observations and caveats: Compared with pre-sensitization or healthy control sets, expanded TCRs clustered more.

Unique molecular identifiers were attached to individual cDNA molecules within the library. MiXCR was run by TCRdb on the RACE reads, yielding one entry per CDR3 protein. The table has about 68,000 distinct CDR3 sequences, roughly 11% seen once. The receptor was derived from a woman in her forties or fifties with alopecia areata. Some clones in this sample may be carry-over from other donors' samples. V gene TRBV2 combines with J gene TRBJ2-5; D unclear. Specimen: whole blood, collected in connection with sensitization to the hapten diphenylcyclopropenone (DPC). The CDR3 nucleotides read TGTGCCAGCCGCCAAGAGACCCAGTACTTC. It specifies CASRQETQYF.